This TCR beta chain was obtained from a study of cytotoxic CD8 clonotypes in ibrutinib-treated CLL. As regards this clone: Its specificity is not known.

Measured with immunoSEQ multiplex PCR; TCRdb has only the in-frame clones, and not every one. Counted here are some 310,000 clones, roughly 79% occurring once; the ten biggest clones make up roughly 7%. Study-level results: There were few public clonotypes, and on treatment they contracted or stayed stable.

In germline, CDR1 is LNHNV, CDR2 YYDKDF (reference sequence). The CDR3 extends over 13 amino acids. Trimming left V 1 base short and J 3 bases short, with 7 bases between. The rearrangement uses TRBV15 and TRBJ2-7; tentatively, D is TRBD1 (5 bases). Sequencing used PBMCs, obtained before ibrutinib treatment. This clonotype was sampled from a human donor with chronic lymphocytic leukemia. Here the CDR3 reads CATSRGQIYEQYF. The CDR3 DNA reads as TGTGCCACCAGCAGAGGACAGATCTACGAGCAGTACTTC.